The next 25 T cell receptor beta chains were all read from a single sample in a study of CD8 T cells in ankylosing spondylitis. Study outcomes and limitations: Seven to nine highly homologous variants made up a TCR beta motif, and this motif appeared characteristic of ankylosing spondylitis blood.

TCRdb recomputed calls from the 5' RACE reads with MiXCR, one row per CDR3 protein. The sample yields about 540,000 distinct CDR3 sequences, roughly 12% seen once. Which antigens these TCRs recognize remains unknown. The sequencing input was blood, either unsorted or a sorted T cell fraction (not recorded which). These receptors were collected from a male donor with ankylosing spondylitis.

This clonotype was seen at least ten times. The CDR3 protein is CASSLDGAGSPLHF. In DNA form, the CDR3 reads TGCGCCAGCAGCTTGGATGGGGCAGGATCACCCCTCCACTTT. The V call is TRBV5-1, the J call TRBJ1-6; TRBD1 is a possible D gene (5 bases). CDR3 length: 14 amino acids. V lost 0 bases and J lost 10, with 11 bases in between. The germline V gene has CDR1 SGHRS and CDR2 YFSETQ.

The CDR3 sequence: CSVEEEQGPRTDTQYF. In DNA, the CDR3 is TGCAGCGTTGAAGAGGAGCAAGGGCCCCGCACAGATACGCAGTATTTT. The gene calls are TRBV29-1 and TRBJ2-3; no clear D. The length of the CDR3 is 16 residues. The V gene's germline CDR1 is SQVTM and CDR2 ANQGSEA. V lost 0 bases and J lost 1, with 14 bases in between.

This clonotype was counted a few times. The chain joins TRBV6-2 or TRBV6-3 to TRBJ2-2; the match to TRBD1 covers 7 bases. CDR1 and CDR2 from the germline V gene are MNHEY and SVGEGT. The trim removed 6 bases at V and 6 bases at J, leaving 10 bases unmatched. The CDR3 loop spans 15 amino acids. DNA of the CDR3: TGTGCCAGCAGCCCCATAGGGGGCAACGCCGGGGAGCTGTTTTTT. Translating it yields CASSPIGGNAGELFF.

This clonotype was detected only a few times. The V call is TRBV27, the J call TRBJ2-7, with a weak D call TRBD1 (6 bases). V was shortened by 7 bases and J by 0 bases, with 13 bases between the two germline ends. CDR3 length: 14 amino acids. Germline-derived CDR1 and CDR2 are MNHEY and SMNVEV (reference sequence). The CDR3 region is CASTGTKSSYEQYF. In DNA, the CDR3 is TGTGCCAGCACAGGGACAAAGAGCTCCTACGAGCAGTACTTC.

Written as DNA, the CDR3 is TGTGCCAGCAGCCAAGCCTTAGCTTCGGACACCGGGGAGCTGTTTTTT. Protein sequence: CASSQALASDTGELFF. The chain links TRBV3-1 to TRBJ2-2; D gene uncertain. This CDR3 is built from 16 residues. V gave up 1 base and J gave up 3 bases, with 12 bases separating them. Germline loops: CDR1 LGHDT, CDR2 YNNKEL (reference sequence).

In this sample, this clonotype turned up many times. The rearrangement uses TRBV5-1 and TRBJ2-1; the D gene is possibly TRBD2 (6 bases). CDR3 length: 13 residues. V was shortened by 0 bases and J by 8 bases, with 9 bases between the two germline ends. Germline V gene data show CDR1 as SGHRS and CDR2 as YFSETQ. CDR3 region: CASSLAREDEQFF. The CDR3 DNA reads TGCGCCAGCAGCTTGGCAAGGGAGGATGAGCAGTTCTTC. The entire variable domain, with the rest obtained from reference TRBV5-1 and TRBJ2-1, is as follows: KAGVTQTPRYLIKTRGQQVTLSCSPISGHRSVSWYQQTPGQGLQFLFEYFSETQRNKGNFPGRFSGRQFSNSRSEMNVSTLELGDSALYLCASSLAREDEQFFGPGTRLTVL.

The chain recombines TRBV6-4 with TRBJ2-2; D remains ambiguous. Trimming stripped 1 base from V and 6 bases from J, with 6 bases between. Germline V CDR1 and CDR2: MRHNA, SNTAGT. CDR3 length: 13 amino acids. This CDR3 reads CASSDYGSGELFF. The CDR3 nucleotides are TGTGCCAGCAGTGACTACGGGTCCGGGGAGCTGTTTTTT.

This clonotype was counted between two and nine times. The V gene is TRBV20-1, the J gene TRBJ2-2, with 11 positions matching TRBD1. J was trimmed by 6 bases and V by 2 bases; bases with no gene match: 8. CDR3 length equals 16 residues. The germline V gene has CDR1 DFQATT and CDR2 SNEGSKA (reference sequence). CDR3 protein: CSARPRDRGSAGELFF. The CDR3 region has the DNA TGCAGTGCTAGACCCCGGGACAGGGGGTCGGCCGGGGAGCTGTTTTTT.

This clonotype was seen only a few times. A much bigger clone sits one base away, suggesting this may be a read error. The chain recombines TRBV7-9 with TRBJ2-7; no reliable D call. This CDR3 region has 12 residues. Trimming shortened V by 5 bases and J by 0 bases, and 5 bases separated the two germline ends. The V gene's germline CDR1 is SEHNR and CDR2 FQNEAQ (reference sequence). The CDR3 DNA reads TGTGCCAGCAGCATGAGCTCCTACGAGCAGTACTTC. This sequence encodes CASSMSSYEQYF.

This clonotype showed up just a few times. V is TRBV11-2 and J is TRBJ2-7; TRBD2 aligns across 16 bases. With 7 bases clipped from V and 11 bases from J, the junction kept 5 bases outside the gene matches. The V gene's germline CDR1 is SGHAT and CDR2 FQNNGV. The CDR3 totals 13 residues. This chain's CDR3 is CASTFGTSGREYF. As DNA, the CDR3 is TGTGCCAGCACCTTCGGGACTAGCGGGAGGGAGTACTTC.

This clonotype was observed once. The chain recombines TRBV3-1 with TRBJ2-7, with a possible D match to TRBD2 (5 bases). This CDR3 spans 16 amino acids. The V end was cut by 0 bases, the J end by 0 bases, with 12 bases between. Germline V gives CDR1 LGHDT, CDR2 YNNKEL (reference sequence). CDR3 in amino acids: CASSQEGAISSYEQYF. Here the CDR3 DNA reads TGTGCCAGCAGCCAAGAGGGAGCGATCAGCTCCTACGAGCAGTACTTC.

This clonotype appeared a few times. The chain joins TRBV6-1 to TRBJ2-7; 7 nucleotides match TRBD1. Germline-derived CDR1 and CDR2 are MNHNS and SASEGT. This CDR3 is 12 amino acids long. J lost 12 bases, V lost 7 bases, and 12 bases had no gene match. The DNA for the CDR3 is TGTGCCAGCAACCAAGATCGACAGGGCACGTACTTC. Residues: CASNQDRQGTYF.

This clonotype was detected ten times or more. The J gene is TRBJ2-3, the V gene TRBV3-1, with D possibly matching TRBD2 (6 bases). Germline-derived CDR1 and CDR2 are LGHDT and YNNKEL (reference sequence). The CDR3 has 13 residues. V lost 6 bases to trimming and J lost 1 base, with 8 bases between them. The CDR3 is CASRGLGTDTQYF. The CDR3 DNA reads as TGTGCCAGCAGGGGACTCGGCACAGATACGCAGTATTTT.

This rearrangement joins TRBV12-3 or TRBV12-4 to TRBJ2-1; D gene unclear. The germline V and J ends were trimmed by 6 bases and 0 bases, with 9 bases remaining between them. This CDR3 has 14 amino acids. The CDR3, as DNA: TGTGCCAGCAGCTCCCTGCGCTCCTACAATGAGCAGTTCTTC. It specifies CASSSLRSYNEQFF.

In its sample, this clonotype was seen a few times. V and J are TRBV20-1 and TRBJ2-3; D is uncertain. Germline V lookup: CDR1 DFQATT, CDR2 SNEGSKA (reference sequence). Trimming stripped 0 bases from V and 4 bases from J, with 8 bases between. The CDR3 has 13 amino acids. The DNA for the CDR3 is TGCAGTGCTAGAGATTGGGGTGCAGATACGCAGTATTTT. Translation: CSARDWGADTQYF.

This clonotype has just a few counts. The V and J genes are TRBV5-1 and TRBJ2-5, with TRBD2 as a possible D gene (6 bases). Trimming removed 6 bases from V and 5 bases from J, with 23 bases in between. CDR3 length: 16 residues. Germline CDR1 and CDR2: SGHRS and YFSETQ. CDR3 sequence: CASTKTGRSGGETQYF. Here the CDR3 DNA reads TGCGCCAGCACCAAAACCGGGAGAAGCGGCGGGGAGACCCAGTACTTC. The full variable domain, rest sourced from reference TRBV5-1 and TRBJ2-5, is KAGVTQTPRYLIKTRGQQVTLSCSPISGHRSVSWYQQTPGQGLQFLFEYFSETQRNKGNFPGRFSGRQFSNSRSEMNVSTLELGDSALYLCASTKTGRSGGETQYFGPGTRLLVL.

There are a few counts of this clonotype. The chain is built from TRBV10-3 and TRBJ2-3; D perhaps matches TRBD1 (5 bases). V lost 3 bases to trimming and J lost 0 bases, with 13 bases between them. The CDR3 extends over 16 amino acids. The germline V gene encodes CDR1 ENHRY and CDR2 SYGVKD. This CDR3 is CAISEGREASTDTQYF. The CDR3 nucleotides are TGTGCCATCAGTGAAGGCAGGGAAGCTAGCACAGATACGCAGTATTTT.

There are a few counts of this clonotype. Written as DNA, the CDR3 is TGCAGTGCTACGTGGGACCGCCCTAACTACGAGCAGTACTTC. Amino acids: CSATWDRPNYEQYF. The chain combines TRBV20-1 with TRBJ2-7; D tentatively reads TRBD1 or TRBD2 (5 bases each). The CDR3 is 14 residues long. V lost 4 bases and J 3 bases, leaving 16 bases between the germline ends. Germline values: CDR1 DFQATT, CDR2 SNEGSKA (reference sequence).

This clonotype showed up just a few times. In nucleotides, the CDR3 is TGCGCCAGCAGCACTAGCGGGAGAACGGACACCGGGGAGCTGTTTTTT. Protein product: CASSTSGRTDTGELFF. The rearrangement uses TRBV5-1 and TRBJ2-2; 11 nucleotides match TRBD2. Per germline, CDR1 SGHRS and CDR2 YFSETQ. J gave up 3 bases and V 4 bases, and 5 bases lay outside the gene matches. The CDR3 is 16 residues long.

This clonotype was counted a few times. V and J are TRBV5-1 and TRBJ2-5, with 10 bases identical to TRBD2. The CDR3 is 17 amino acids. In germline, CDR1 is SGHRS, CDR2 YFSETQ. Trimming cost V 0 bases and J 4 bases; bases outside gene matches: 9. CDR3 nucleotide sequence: TGCGCCAGCAGCTTGGATGGACTAGCGGAGGAGGGAGAGACCCAGTACTTC. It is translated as CASSLDGLAEEGETQYF. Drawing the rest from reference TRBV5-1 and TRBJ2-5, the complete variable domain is KAGVTQTPRYLIKTRGQQVTLSCSPISGHRSVSWYQQTPGQGLQFLFEYFSETQRNKGNFPGRFSGRQFSNSRSEMNVSTLELGDSALYLCASSLDGLAEEGETQYFGPGTRLLVL.

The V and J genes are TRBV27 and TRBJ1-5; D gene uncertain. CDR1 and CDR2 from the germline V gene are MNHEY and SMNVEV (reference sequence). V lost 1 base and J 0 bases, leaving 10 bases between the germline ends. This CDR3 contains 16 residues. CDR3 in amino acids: CASSLFGTNSNQPQHF. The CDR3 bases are TGTGCCAGCAGTTTATTCGGCACCAATAGCAATCAGCCCCAGCATTTT.

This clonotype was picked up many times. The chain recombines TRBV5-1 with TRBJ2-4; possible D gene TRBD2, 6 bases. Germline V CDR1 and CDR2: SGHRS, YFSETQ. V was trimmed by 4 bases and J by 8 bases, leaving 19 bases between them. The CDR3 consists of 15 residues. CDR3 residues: CASSPGPTSTDIQYF. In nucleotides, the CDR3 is TGCGCCAGCAGCCCAGGGCCGACTAGTACCGACATTCAGTACTTC.

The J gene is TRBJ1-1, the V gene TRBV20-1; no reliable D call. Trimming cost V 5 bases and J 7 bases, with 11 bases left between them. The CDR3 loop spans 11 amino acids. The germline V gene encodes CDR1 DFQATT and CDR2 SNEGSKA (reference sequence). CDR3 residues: CSALGSGEAFF. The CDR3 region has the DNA TGCAGTGCTTTAGGTTCGGGTGAAGCTTTCTTT.

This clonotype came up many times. The CDR3 here is CATSEDRSDTQYF. CDR3 sequence (DNA): TGTGCCACCAGCGAAGACAGATCAGATACGCAGTATTTT. The rearrangement uses TRBV15 and TRBJ2-3; D possibly corresponds to TRBD1 (5 bases). Between the trimmed V and J ends, which lost 5 bases and 4 bases, there was a span of 10 bases. Germline V gives CDR1 LNHNV, CDR2 YYDKDF (reference sequence). This CDR3 region has 13 residues.

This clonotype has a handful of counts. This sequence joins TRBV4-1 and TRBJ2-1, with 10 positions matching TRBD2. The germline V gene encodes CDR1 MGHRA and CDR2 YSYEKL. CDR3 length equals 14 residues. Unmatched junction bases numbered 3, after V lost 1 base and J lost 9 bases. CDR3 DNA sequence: TGCGCCAGCAGCCAAGTTACTAGCGGGACTGAGCAGTTCTTC. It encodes CASSQVTSGTEQFF.